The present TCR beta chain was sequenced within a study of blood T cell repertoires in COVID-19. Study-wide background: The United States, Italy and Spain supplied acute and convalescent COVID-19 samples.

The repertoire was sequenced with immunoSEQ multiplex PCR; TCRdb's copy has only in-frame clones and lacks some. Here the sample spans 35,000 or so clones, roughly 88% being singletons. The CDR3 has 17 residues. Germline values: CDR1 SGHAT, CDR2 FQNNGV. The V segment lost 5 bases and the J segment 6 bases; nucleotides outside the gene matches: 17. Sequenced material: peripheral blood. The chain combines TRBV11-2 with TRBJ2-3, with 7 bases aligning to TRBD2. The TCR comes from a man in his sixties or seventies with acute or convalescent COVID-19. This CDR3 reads CASSLLVGGLGSDTQYF. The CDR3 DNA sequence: TGTGCCAGCAGCCTCTTGGTGGGAGGGCTAGGCAGCGATACGCAGTATTTT.